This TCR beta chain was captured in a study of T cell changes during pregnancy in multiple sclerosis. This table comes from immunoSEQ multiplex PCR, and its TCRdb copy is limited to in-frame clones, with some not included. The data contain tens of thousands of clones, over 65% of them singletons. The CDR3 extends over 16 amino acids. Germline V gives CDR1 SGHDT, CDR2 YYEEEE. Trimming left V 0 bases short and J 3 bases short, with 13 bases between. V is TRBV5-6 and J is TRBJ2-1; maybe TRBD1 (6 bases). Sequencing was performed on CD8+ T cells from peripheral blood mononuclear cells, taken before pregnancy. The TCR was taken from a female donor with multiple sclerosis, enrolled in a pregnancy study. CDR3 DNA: TGTGCCAGCAGCTTGGCCCTTAGGGGGAGCTACAATGAGCAGTTCTTC. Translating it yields CASSLALRGSYNEQFF.